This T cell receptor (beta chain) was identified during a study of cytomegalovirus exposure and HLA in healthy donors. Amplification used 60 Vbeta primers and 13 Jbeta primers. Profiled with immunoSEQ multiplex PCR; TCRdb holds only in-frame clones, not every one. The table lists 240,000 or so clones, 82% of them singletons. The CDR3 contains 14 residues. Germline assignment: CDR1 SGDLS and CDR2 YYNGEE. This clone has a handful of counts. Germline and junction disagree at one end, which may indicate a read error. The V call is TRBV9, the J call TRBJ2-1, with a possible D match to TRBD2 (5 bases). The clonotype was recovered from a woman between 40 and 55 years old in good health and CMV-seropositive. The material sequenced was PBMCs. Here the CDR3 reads CASSVVDSNNEQFF. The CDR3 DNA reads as TGTGCCAGCAGCGTAGTGGACTCCAACAATGAGCAGTTCTTC.